One sample yielded the 31 T cell receptor beta chains listed below, sequenced in a study of breast tumors, draining lymph nodes, adjacent tissues. TCRdb reprocessed the multiplex PCR reads via MiXCR and lists one record per CDR3 protein. The profile covers approximately 28,000 distinct CDR3 sequences, with 63% appearing a single time and 15% to 20% taken by the ten largest. The sample consisted of breast tumor tissue. These receptors were obtained from a female donor with breast cancer. Some clones in this sample may be carry-over from other donors' samples.

V usage is TRBV4-3 and J usage is TRBJ1-2, with no clear D. CDR3 length: 15 residues. Germline CDR1 reads LGHNA; CDR2 reads YSLEER. Trimming cost V 2 bases and J 0 bases, with 10 bases left between them. The CDR3 DNA is TGCGCCAGCAGCCAATATACGGGGTCTAACTATGGCTACACCTTC. This translates into CASSQYTGSNYGYTF.

This clonotype was detected a few times. V is TRBV7-2 and J is TRBJ2-7; D gene ambiguous. This CDR3 comprises 16 residues. The ends were cut back, 4 bases at V and 0 bases at J, with 16 bases in the middle. Germline V lookup: CDR1 SGHTA, CDR2 FQGNSA. The CDR3 sequence is CASSWSRLVASYEQYF. The CDR3 DNA reads as TGTGCCAGCAGCTGGAGCAGGCTAGTGGCCTCCTACGAGCAGTACTTC. Based on the CDR3 plus reference TRBV7-2 and TRBJ2-7, the full variable domain is GAGVSQSPSNKVTEKGKDVELRCDPISGHTALYWYRQSLGQGLEFLIYFQGNSAPDKSGLPSDRFSAERTGGSVSTLTIQRTQQEDSAVYLCASSWSRLVASYEQYFGPGTRLTVT.

This clonotype was found many times. The chain recombines TRBV30 with TRBJ1-3; D is unresolved. The CDR3 sequence is 12 residues long. Looked up from germline, CDR1 is GTSNPN and CDR2 is SVGIG (reference sequence). The V and J ends lost 4 bases and 1 base respectively, with 5 bases between them. CDR3 coding DNA: TGTGCCTGGACAGTGTCTGGAAACACCATATATTTT. It specifies CAWTVSGNTIYF.

This clonotype came up many times. This chain joins TRBV2 and TRBJ1-5, with 7 bases matching TRBD1. The CDR3 sequence is 15 residues long. After removal of 5 bases from V and 7 bases from J, the junction contained 11 bases not matched to a gene. CDR1 and CDR2 from the germline V gene are SNHLY and FYNNEI. The CDR3 bases are TGTGCCAGCAGTTACGAGACAGGGCGGGGGCAGCCCCAGCATTTT. It specifies CASSYETGRGQPQHF.

The chain couples TRBV10-3 to TRBJ1-6, with D uncertain. In germline, CDR1 is ENHRY, CDR2 SYGVKD. V lost 3 bases to trimming and J lost 0 bases, with 3 bases between them. The CDR3 consists of 14 residues. The CDR3 sequence is CAISESSYNSPLHF. The DNA of the CDR3 is TGTGCCATCAGTGAAAGCTCCTATAATTCACCCCTCCACTTT.

This clonotype was observed once. The CDR3 DNA is TGTGCCAGCAGCCAACAGACGGGCGGGAGAATCCCCGAGCAGTACTTC. Amino acid sequence: CASSQQTGGRIPEQYF. The chain carries TRBV4-2 and TRBJ2-7; 7 bases are shared with TRBD2. Germline trimming cut 2 bases from V and 6 bases from J; bases unmatched to any gene: 13. CDR3 length equals 16 residues. CDR1 is LGHNA, CDR2 YNFKEQ, per germline.

The sample holds many counts of this clonotype. V usage is TRBV5-8 and J usage is TRBJ2-1; D is tentatively TRBD1 or TRBD2 (5 bases each). V was clipped by 4 bases and J by 0 bases, with 11 bases between them. This CDR3 has 15 residues. The germline CDR1 and CDR2 sequences are SGHTS and YDEGEE. CDR3 in amino acids: CASSPEGSSYNEQFF. The CDR3 nucleotides are TGTGCCAGCAGCCCCGAGGGGAGCTCCTACAATGAGCAGTTCTTC.

In the case of this clonotype: The DNA is left out, because the CDR3 cannot be placed on it with certainty; the CDR3 is given as TCRdb lists it. The V gene is TRBV12-3 or TRBV12-4, the J gene TRBJ1-5; the listed D gene, TRBD1, was not tested against the DNA. The CDR3 comprises 23 residues, both ends counted. The chain's CDR3 is CASSLKANYGYTFGSGTNQPQHF.

The gene calls are TRBV29-1 and TRBJ2-6; no firm D call. This CDR3 is built from 12 residues. V was pared by 6 bases and J by 2 bases, with 5 bases between. In germline, CDR1 is SQVTM, CDR2 ANQGSEA. CDR3 residues: CSVAPGANVLTF. Here the CDR3 DNA reads TGCAGCGTGGCCCCTGGGGCCAACGTCCTGACTTTC.

The chain joins TRBV7-3 to TRBJ1-2; D is undetermined. Germline CDR1 and CDR2: SGHTA and FQGTGA. V was pared by 3 bases and J by 0 bases, with 5 bases between. The CDR3 runs to 13 residues. CDR3 sequence reads: CASSFGSNYGYTF. CDR3 nucleotides: TGTGCCAGCAGCTTTGGATCTAACTATGGCTACACCTTC.

The chain has TRBV20-1 and TRBJ2-2; D call uncertain. The V gene lost 6 bases and the J gene lost 2 bases, with 10 bases spanning the gap. The CDR3 spans 13 residues. CDR1 and CDR2 (germline): DFQATT, SNEGSKA (reference sequence). CDR3 protein: CSAPHFNTGELFF. The CDR3, as DNA: TGCAGTGCCCCGCACTTTAACACCGGGGAGCTGTTTTTT.

In its sample, this clonotype was seen many times. It may be a read error: a sequence one base away is much more abundant. V gene TRBV11-2 combines with J gene TRBJ2-6, with D possibly matching TRBD2 (7 bases). This CDR3 is 15 amino acids long. Germline CDR1 SGHAT, CDR2 FQNNGV. The CDR3 region is CASGGAGSAANVLTF. DNA for the CDR3: TGTGCCAGCGGGGGGGCGGGCTCTGCGGCCAACGTCCTGACTTTC.

This chain connects TRBV9 to TRBJ2-7; D perhaps matches TRBD2 (6 bases). CDR3 length: 15 residues. Germline CDR1 reads SGDLS; CDR2 reads YYNGEE. The ends were cut back, 3 bases at V and 6 bases at J, with 19 bases in the middle. Here the CDR3 DNA reads TGTGCCAGCAGCGGATCGATAGCGGTGGCCGGCGAGCAGTACTTC. This encodes CASSGSIAVAGEQYF.

The chain uses TRBV7-6 and TRBJ2-7; possibly TRBD1 or TRBD2 for D (5 bases each). The germline V gene encodes CDR1 SGHVS and CDR2 FNYEAQ. Trimming shortened V by 0 bases and J by 7 bases, and 10 bases separated the two germline ends. The CDR3 extends over 13 amino acids. For the CDR3, the DNA is TGTGCCAGCAGCTTAGCGTGGGGCGGGGAGCAGTACTTC. Its protein product is CASSLAWGGEQYF.

The chain combines TRBV20-1 with TRBJ1-6; possibly TRBD1 for D (5 bases). CDR1 and CDR2 (germline): DFQATT, SNEGSKA (reference sequence). The CDR3 loop spans 13 amino acids. V was shortened by 5 bases and J by 13 bases, with 18 bases between the two germline ends. Here the CDR3 reads CSAGTGRQSPLHF. In nucleotides, the CDR3 is TGCAGTGCTGGGACGGGACGCCAAAGTCCCCTCCACTTT.

The V call is TRBV29-1, the J call TRBJ2-7; D is unclear. The germline gives CDR1 SQVTM, CDR2 ANQGSEA. Trimming cost V 7 bases and J 2 bases, with 9 bases left between them. The CDR3 runs 11 residues. In nucleotides, the CDR3 is TGCAGCGGCGGCAAGACCTACGAGCAGTACTTC. This translates into CSGGKTYEQYF.

The V gene is TRBV29-1, the J gene TRBJ2-3; TRBD1 is a possible D gene (5 bases). Per germline, CDR1 SQVTM and CDR2 ANQGSEA. The CDR3 sequence is 12 residues long. Between the trimmed V and J ends, which lost 4 bases and 2 bases, there was a span of 7 bases. As DNA, the CDR3 is TGCAGCGTTGGACAGCCCACAGATACGCAGTATTTT. This encodes CSVGQPTDTQYF.

Many counts were recorded for this clonotype. The CDR3 nucleotides read TGCAGTGCTAGAGACGGGGCCGGACCCTACGAGCAGTACTTC. Translating it yields CSARDGAGPYEQYF. The chain couples TRBV20-1 to TRBJ2-7; D tentatively fits TRBD1 or TRBD2 (5 bases each). Germline V gene sequence: CDR1 DFQATT, CDR2 SNEGSKA (reference sequence). The CDR3 is 14 amino acids. Trimming took 0 bases from V and 2 from J, leaving 11 bases between them.

In this sample, this clonotype is medium-sized. CDR3 sequence (DNA): TGTGCCAGCAGTTATTTTCCACAGGGACGTAATTCACCCCTCCACTTT. As protein: CASSYFPQGRNSPLHF. This sequence joins TRBV6-9 and TRBJ1-6; possibly TRBD1 for D (6 bases). The CDR3 spans 16 residues. Trimming stripped 1 base from V and 6 bases from J, with 13 bases between. The germline CDR1 and CDR2 sequences are MNHGY and SVAAGI.

The chain uses TRBV6-1 and TRBJ1-1; D is undetermined. CDR3 length: 18 amino acids. The V and J ends lost 4 bases and 0 bases respectively, with 21 bases between them. The germline gives CDR1 MNHNS, CDR2 SASEGT. CDR3 bases: TGTGCCAGCAGTGTTAGTTTGGGAGCCGATTATTTGAACACTGAAGCTTTCTTT. Translating it yields CASSVSLGADYLNTEAFF.

CDR3 amino acids: CASSQDEGSHGYTF. The CDR3 nucleotides are TGTGCCAGCAGCCAAGATGAGGGGTCTCATGGCTACACCTTC. This rearrangement joins TRBV3-1 to TRBJ1-2; tentatively, D is TRBD1 (5 bases). The V gene's germline CDR1 is LGHDT and CDR2 YNNKEL (reference sequence). The germline V and J ends were trimmed by 0 bases and 6 bases, with 11 bases remaining between them. The CDR3 totals 14 residues.

V is TRBV7-2 and J is TRBJ2-3; TRBD2 matches 12 bases. This CDR3 region has 16 residues. Per germline, CDR1 SGHTA and CDR2 FQGNSA. J gave up 2 bases and V 5 bases, and 5 bases lay outside the gene matches. In DNA, the CDR3 is TGTGCCAGCAGCCTGCTAGCGGGAGGGTACACAGATACGCAGTATTTT. As protein: CASSLLAGGYTDTQYF. Combining the CDR3 with reference TRBV7-2 and TRBJ2-3 gives the whole variable domain GAGVSQSPSNKVTEKGKDVELRCDPISGHTALYWYRQSLGQGLEFLIYFQGNSAPDKSGLPSDRFSAERTGGSVSTLTIQRTQQEDSAVYLCASSLLAGGYTDTQYFGPGTRLTVL.

V usage is TRBV25-1 and J usage is TRBJ1-6; D is uncertain. Looked up from germline, CDR1 is MGHDK and CDR2 is SYGVNS. V dropped 1 base and J dropped 6 bases, with 7 bases sitting between them. The CDR3 loop spans 14 amino acids. The CDR3 sequence: CASSEWNSNSPLHF. CDR3 DNA sequence: TGTGCCAGCAGTGAATGGAATTCTAATTCACCCCTCCACTTT. The full variable domain, its missing parts supplied by reference TRBV25-1 and TRBJ1-6, is EADIYQTPRYLVIGTGKKITLECSQTMGHDKMYWYQQDPGMELHLIHYSYGVNSTEKGDLSSESTVSRIRTEHFPLTLESARPSHTSQYLCASSEWNSNSPLHFGNGTRLTVT.

The chain uses TRBV2 and TRBJ1-6; D is ambiguous. This CDR3 has 17 residues. Germline loops: CDR1 SNHLY, CDR2 FYNNEI. Between the trimmed V and J ends, which lost 4 bases and 4 bases, there was a span of 17 bases. CDR3 amino acids: CASSGPPGSPYNSPLHF. The DNA of the CDR3 is TGTGCCAGCAGTGGTCCGCCTGGAAGCCCTTATAATTCACCCCTCCACTTT.

V usage is TRBV5-6 and J usage is TRBJ2-5, with D possibly called TRBD1 or TRBD2 (6 bases each). CDR1 is SGHDT, CDR2 YYEEEE, per germline. V lost 5 bases and J 5 bases, leaving 19 bases between the germline ends. The CDR3 is 15 residues long. DNA for the CDR3: TGTGCCAGCAGATACAGGGACTGGGGCAGGGAGACCCAGTACTTC. It specifies CASRYRDWGRETQYF.

The chain combines TRBV2 with TRBJ2-5; D is perhaps TRBD1 (5 bases). V gave up 5 bases and J gave up 1 base, with 8 bases separating them. Germline V CDR1 and CDR2: SNHLY, FYNNEI. CDR3 length: 13 amino acids. CDR3 DNA: TGTGCCAGCAGTAGACAGTTCCAAGAGACCCAGTACTTC. It yields the protein CASSRQFQETQYF.

To note about this clonotype: Here the CDR3 omits its conserved ending phenylalanine or tryptophan, so a read error is the likely source. The DNA is omitted, as the CDR3 cannot be located on it reliably, and the CDR3 follows TCRdb's listing. The genes are TRBV9 and TRBJ1-2; TRBD1 is the table's D call and was not checked against the DNA. Germline V CDR1 and CDR2: SGDLS, YYNGEE. The CDR3 spans 9 amino acids, including both terminal residues. CDR3 loop: CASSAEGQT.

This clonotype appeared once. The CDR3 spells CSVEEGAPNYEQYF. The DNA of the CDR3 is TGCAGCGTTGAGGAAGGGGCCCCGAACTACGAGCAGTACTTC. This sequence joins TRBV29-1 and TRBJ2-7; D possibly corresponds to TRBD1 (5 bases). In germline, CDR1 is SQVTM, CDR2 ANQGSEA. Trimming pared 3 bases from V and 3 bases from J, leaving 15 bases between. This CDR3 is built from 14 residues.

The chain has TRBV2 and TRBJ1-3; D not certain. Judging by the DNA end, TRBJ2-3 fits better; the J call may be wrong. The CDR3 contains 16 residues. Per germline, CDR1 SNHLY and CDR2 FYNNEI. As DNA, the CDR3 is TGTGCCAGCAGTGAAAGAGCTTCCACTAGCACAGATACGCAGTATTTT. The encoded protein is CASSERASTSTDTQYF.

Only a few counts were recorded for this clonotype. The J gene is TRBJ1-2, the V gene TRBV7-2; TRBD1 aligns across 10 bases. CDR3 size: 14 residues. Germline-derived CDR1 and CDR2 are SGHTA and FQGNSA. V dropped 5 bases and J dropped 4; count of bases not matched to a gene: 4. The CDR3 is CASSPGTGAYGYTF. CDR3 nucleotides: TGTGCCAGCAGCCCCGGGACAGGGGCCTATGGCTACACCTTC.

This clonotype is labeled medium-sized (0.01 to 0.1%). The genes are TRBV6-2 or TRBV6-3 and TRBJ1-2; tentative D call: TRBD1 (6 bases). CDR1 and CDR2 (germline): MNHEY, SVGEGT. Between the trimmed V and J ends, which lost 8 bases and 2 bases, there was a span of 18 bases. The CDR3 is made up of 15 amino acids. CDR3 in DNA: TGTGCCAGCGCGGATGGGGGGCGGGAGAACTATGGCTACACCTTC. It codes for CASADGGRENYGYTF.